A single sample is the source of the 8 T cell receptor beta chains below, sequenced in a study of blood T cell repertoires in COVID-19. Profiled with immunoSEQ multiplex PCR; TCRdb holds only in-frame clones, not every one. The table records some 270,000 clones, 85% to 90% of them present only once. The sequencing sample was made of PBMCs or T cells enriched from blood (not recorded which). These receptor sequences come from a woman aged 55-70 years who had recovered from COVID-19.

This clone was observed a handful of times. The chain joins TRBV7-9 to TRBJ2-7; D is unclear. V gave up 5 bases and J gave up 2 bases, with 16 bases separating them. The CDR3 loop spans 15 amino acids. CDR1 SEHNR and CDR2 FQNEAQ come from the germline V gene (reference sequence). The CDR3 bases are TGTGCCAGCAGCGCCTCGTCCGGTAAACCCTACGAGCAGTACTTC. Its protein product is CASSASSGKPYEQYF.

The chain recombines TRBV28 with TRBJ1-4, with D unclear. V shed 6 bases and J shed 7 bases, with 6 bases lying between them. The CDR3 loop spans 11 amino acids. CDR1 and CDR2 (germline): MDHEN, SYDVKM. CDR3 amino acids: CASSRVEKLFF. The CDR3 bases are TGTGCCAGCAGCCGAGTTGAAAAACTGTTTTTT.

This clone showed up just a few times. The chain uses TRBV24-1 and TRBJ1-1, with TRBD1 matching over 9 bases. The CDR3 contains 12 residues. With 12 bases clipped from V and 6 bases from J, the junction kept 7 bases outside the gene matches. The germline gives CDR1 KGHDR, CDR2 SFDVKD. The CDR3 loop reads CAPHRGRSEAFF. In DNA form, the CDR3 reads TGTGCCCCGCACAGGGGGCGTTCTGAAGCTTTCTTT.

CDR3 sequence (DNA): TGTGCCAGCAGTGAGGGACAGGGGGCGTGGTATGGCTACACCTTC. This translates into CASSEGQGAWYGYTF. The chain combines TRBV6-1 with TRBJ1-2, with 12 bases fitting TRBD1. The CDR3 runs to 15 residues. Germline loops: CDR1 MNHNS, CDR2 SASEGT. The ends lost 3 bases at V and 5 bases at J; junction bases unmatched: 4.

This clone was detected a few times. The rearrangement links TRBV27 to TRBJ2-5; 9 positions match TRBD1. The ends lost 6 bases at V and 6 bases at J; junction bases unmatched: 8. The CDR3 spans 14 residues. CDR1 is MNHEY, CDR2 SMNVEV, per germline (reference sequence). The CDR3 is CASRGTGHWKTQYF. For the CDR3, the DNA is TGTGCCAGCAGGGGGACAGGGCACTGGAAGACCCAGTACTTC.

The rearrangement joins TRBV11-2 to TRBJ2-5; D is possibly TRBD2 (5 bases). V dropped 3 bases and J dropped 2 bases, with 7 bases sitting between them. The CDR3 has 13 amino acids. Germline assignment: CDR1 SGHAT and CDR2 FQNNGV. CDR3 in amino acids: CASSLGVQETQYF. CDR3 coding DNA: TGTGCCAGCAGCTTGGGAGTGCAAGAGACCCAGTACTTC.

This chain connects TRBV5-1 to TRBJ2-1; 10 positions agree with TRBD1. V gave up 4 bases and J gave up 4 bases; unmatched junction bases: 8. CDR1 is SGHRS, CDR2 YFSETQ, per germline. The CDR3 totals 16 residues. As DNA, the CDR3 is TGCGCCAGCAGCACCCGGACAGGGGGGGATTACAATGAGCAGTTCTTC. This codes for CASSTRTGGDYNEQFF.

The chain is built from TRBV19 and TRBJ2-7; 9 positions match TRBD2. The CDR3 is 15 residues long. Germline lookup yields CDR1 LNHDA and CDR2 SQIVND (reference sequence). With 7 bases clipped from V and 2 bases from J, the junction kept 9 bases outside the gene matches. The DNA for the CDR3 is TGTGCCAGTACCCCTGGGTTAGCGGGGGCCTACGAGCAGTACTTC. Its translation: CASTPGLAGAYEQYF.